This TCR beta chain was recorded in a study of shared clonotypes between healthy human individuals. Worth noting for this clone: The target antigen is unknown.

The CDR3 is 17 amino acids. V was pared by 4 bases and J by 4 bases, with 21 bases between. Germline CDR1 SGHRS, CDR2 YFSETQ. General study points: Memory subsets generally showed smaller estimated richness than naive subsets did.

Profiled with immunoSEQ multiplex PCR; TCRdb holds only in-frame clones, not every one. The sample holds fewer than 800,000 clones, approximately 90% seen once. Only CD45RO-negative cells positively selected for CCR7 counted as naive CD8 cells, so terminally differentiated effector memory CD45RA+ cells were excluded. Sample: naive CD8+ T cells sorted from blood. The chain employs TRBV5-1 and TRBJ2-1, with D maybe TRBD1 (6 bases). The TCR was taken from a man aged 25-40 years in good health. The CDR3 region is CASSPRGFDNQYNEQFF. DNA for the CDR3: TGCGCCAGCAGCCCGAGGGGGTTCGACAACCAGTACAATGAGCAGTTCTTC.